This T cell receptor (beta chain) was recorded in a study of blood T cell repertoires in COVID-19. This clone was counted a few times. Sequencing was performed with immunoSEQ multiplex PCR; in TCRdb, only in-frame clones are kept and a portion is missing. The sample has about 130,000 clones; just under 85% are singletons. This receptor was taken from a middle-aged man who had recovered from COVID-19. Sequencing was done on a sample of PBMCs or T cells enriched from blood (not recorded which).

The chain's CDR3 is CASSWDRAYEQYF. DNA of the CDR3: TGCGCCAGCAGCTGGGACAGGGCCTACGAGCAGTACTTC. The V call is TRBV5-1, the J call TRBJ2-7; 9 bases fit TRBD1. Germline CDR1 and CDR2: SGHRS and YFSETQ. The CDR3 has 13 amino acids. The trim removed 3 bases at V and 2 bases at J, leaving 0 bases unmatched.